This T cell receptor beta chain is drawn from a study of vaccination and CD4 T cells after COVID-19. Study-wide context: Six men and four women formed the convalescents, two being Hispanic. At a median around 100 days (range 35 to 161) after diagnosis, post-COVID samples were drawn.

Treatment meaning: roughly 11-day PBMC culture with coronavirus spike peptide pools or control peptides (ViraFEST assay). The collection of CD4+ T cells from the unexposed donor took place before the COVID-19 pandemic (2011-2018). CD4+ T cells that had been cultured provided DNA sequenced with the Oncomine TCR Beta short-read assay. It was from cultured CD4+ T cells that genomic DNA was extracted. MiXCR, run by TCRdb on the PCR reads, gives a single entry per CDR3 protein. The sample includes some 9,200 distinct CDR3 sequences, about 37% of them seen just once. Concerning this clonotype: The antigen remains undetermined. A read error may explain this, as a much larger clone is one base away.

Germline values: CDR1 SGHTA, CDR2 FQGNSA. The CDR3 consists of 15 residues. This chain links TRBV7-2 with TRBJ1-5; D is possibly TRBD1 (5 bases). The receptor was derived from a human donor in good health. Material for sequencing was CD4+ T cells from blood, cultured in vitro. Here the CDR3 reads CSSSLISGRVDPQHF. The CDR3 DNA sequence: TGTTCCAGCAGCTTAATCTCAGGGAGAGTCGACCCCCAGCATTTT.